These 3 T cell receptor beta chains originate from one sample sequenced in a study of beta chain features in type 1 diabetes. What was sequenced were expressed TCRB transcripts, since all of the isolated RNA had been reverse transcribed. TCRdb's table, derived via immunoSEQ multiplex PCR, lists solely in-frame clones and lacks some. The profile covers about 350,000 clones, with 15% to 20% appearing a single time and about 0.044% taken by the ten largest. Sequences were obtained from naive CD4+ T cells from blood. The receptors here all came from a woman aged 18-29 years in good health.

A few counts support this clone. The chain links TRBV29-1 to TRBJ1-1; 11 bases match TRBD1. The CDR3 length is 12 residues. Germline values: CDR1 SQVTM, CDR2 ANQGSEA. The ends lost 8 bases at V and 5 bases at J; junction bases unmatched: 4. The CDR3 nucleotides are TGCAGCACTGGACAGGGGGCAACTGAAGCTTTCTTT. Protein sequence: CSTGQGATEAFF.

The chain joins TRBV30 to TRBJ2-1; no reliable D call. CDR1 is GTSNPN and CDR2 is SVGIG in the germline V gene (reference sequence). V was cut by 0 bases and J by 12 bases, with 15 bases left in between. This CDR3 contains 13 residues. CDR3: CAWSVITSASQFF. CDR3 sequence (DNA): TGTGCCTGGAGTGTGATAACTTCCGCATCGCAGTTCTTC.

V gene TRBV4-1 combines with J gene TRBJ2-7; the match to TRBD1 covers 7 bases. Per germline, CDR1 MGHRA and CDR2 YSYEKL. The J segment lost 2 bases and the V segment lost 0 bases, leaving 10 bases of the junction unmatched. This CDR3 has 17 amino acids. In nucleotides, the CDR3 is TGCGCCAGCAGCCAAGATCAACGTAGAGACAGGGCCTACGAGCAGTACTTC. This encodes CASSQDQRRDRAYEQYF.